The sequence of this TCR beta chain was determined in a study of T cell responses to AZD1222 COVID-19 vaccine. Overall study results and limits: The number of AZD1222 recipients seropositive at baseline was only five to seven. The donor group comprised mostly white British people and more females; the analysis possibly underestimated clonal diversity. Vaccine-associated CD4 TCRs spanned spike, dominant at 160-218 and 743-854.

Remarks on this clone: Its antigen is as yet unknown. The same CDR3 also results from other DNA sequences found in this sample.

Produced via immunoSEQ multiplex PCR; TCRdb's table is partial and in-frame only. Among about 180,000 clones listed, roughly 92% were seen once. V dropped 6 bases and J dropped 5 bases, with 7 bases sitting between them. The germline V gene encodes CDR1 MNHEY and CDR2 SMNVEV (reference sequence). CDR3 length equals 11 residues. The sequence came from an adult in good health. The chain has TRBV27 and TRBJ2-5; D uncertain. This specimen consisted of peripheral blood, obtained on day 0 of AZD1222 vaccination. The CDR3 sequence is CASSLGETQYF. CDR3 DNA: TGTGCCAGCAGCCTGGGGGAGACCCAGTACTTC.